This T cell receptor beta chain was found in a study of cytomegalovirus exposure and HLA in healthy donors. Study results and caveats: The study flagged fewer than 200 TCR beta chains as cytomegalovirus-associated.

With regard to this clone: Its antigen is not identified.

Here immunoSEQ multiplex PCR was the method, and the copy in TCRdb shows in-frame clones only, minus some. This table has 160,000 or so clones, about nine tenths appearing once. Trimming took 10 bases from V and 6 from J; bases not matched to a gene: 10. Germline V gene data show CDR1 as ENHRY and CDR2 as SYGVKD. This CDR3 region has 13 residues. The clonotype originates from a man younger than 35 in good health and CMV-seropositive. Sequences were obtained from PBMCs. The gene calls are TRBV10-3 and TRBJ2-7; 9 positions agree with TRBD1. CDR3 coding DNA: TGTGCCACTTCCGGGACAGGGCCGGGCGAGCAGTACTTC. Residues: CATSGTGPGEQYF.